This T cell receptor (beta chain) was identified during a study of blood T cell repertoires in COVID-19 (dated by TCRdb to about 2020). The study in broad terms: Collaborator samples came from the United States, Italy and Spain and covered acute and convalescent phases of COVID-19. The prospective study material was composed of cDNA or gDNA derived from T cells, B-cell-depleted T cells, or PBMCs. Deeply sampled blood TCRbeta repertoires from subjects exposed to, actively infected with, or recovered from COVID-19 were included in the dataset. The repertoires were released in a freely available public database meant as a resource for research on the immune response to SARS-CoV-2. The samples were drawn from the first 160 participants of the ongoing ImmuneRACE study and from 950 to 1,500 subjects provided by 6 global collaborators. A de-identified subject ID, COVID-19 status, age in years and sex were almost always included in the sample metadata. Where HLA class I and class II types were available, the types were taken from metadata supplied by the sample provider, not from assay-based typing. Results the study describes overall, beyond this receptor: The quantity of clinical and demographic metadata differed by source and by participant and was supplied without curation.

Per the germline V gene, MNHEY is the CDR1 and SVGAGI is the CDR2. The CDR3 sequence holds 16 residues, the cysteine and phenylalanine included. Only the CDR3 region is kept as DNA, spanning 48 bases read in frame from base 1. V is clipped by 0 bases and J by 2 bases, and the sequence between their germline boundaries is 12 bases long. Concerning this clone itself: Its antigen specificity is not known. No base quality values were provided; no much bigger clone lies one nucleotide off.

TCRbeta CDR3 regions were amplified from genomic DNA by means of the immunoSEQ Assay, a bias-controlled multiplex PCR. From the authors' description of their analysis: The number of nucleated cells in each sample was estimated by amplification of reference gene primers within the assay. To quantify the absolute abundance of each unique TCRbeta CDR3 rearrangement, sequence reads were collapsed and filtered. Productive Simpson clonality was computed per sample as the square root of Simpson's diversity index over productive rearrangements. Drawn from immuneACCESS, this table holds only the in-frame rearrangements with V and J called that TCRdb kept. Clones are partly lost; checked studies trace under half to an unresolved V gene and leave the rest unexplained. V, J and clone size are taken as reported in that table, and D and trimming were inferred from the DNA itself. The sample table lists 250,000 to 300,000 clones, approximately 85% of them with a count of one. The ten largest clones represent approximately 10% of the sample.

Whole blood was collected in K2EDTA tubes by collaborating institutions according to the institutions' own protocols. For TCRbeta analysis, collaborators shipped samples in one of three forms: frozen whole blood, isolated PBMCs, or DNA extracted from either of those sample types. The receptor chain draws on TRBV6-5 and TRBJ2-3; the D gene is perhaps TRBD2, on 6 matching bases. Sequenced material: peripheral blood. This sequence originates from a woman in her 70s with acute or convalescent COVID-19. The CDR3 region: CASSYSGGEVTDTQYF. Here is the DNA: TGTGCCAGCAGTTACTCGGGCGGGGAGGTCACAGATACGCAGTATTTT.